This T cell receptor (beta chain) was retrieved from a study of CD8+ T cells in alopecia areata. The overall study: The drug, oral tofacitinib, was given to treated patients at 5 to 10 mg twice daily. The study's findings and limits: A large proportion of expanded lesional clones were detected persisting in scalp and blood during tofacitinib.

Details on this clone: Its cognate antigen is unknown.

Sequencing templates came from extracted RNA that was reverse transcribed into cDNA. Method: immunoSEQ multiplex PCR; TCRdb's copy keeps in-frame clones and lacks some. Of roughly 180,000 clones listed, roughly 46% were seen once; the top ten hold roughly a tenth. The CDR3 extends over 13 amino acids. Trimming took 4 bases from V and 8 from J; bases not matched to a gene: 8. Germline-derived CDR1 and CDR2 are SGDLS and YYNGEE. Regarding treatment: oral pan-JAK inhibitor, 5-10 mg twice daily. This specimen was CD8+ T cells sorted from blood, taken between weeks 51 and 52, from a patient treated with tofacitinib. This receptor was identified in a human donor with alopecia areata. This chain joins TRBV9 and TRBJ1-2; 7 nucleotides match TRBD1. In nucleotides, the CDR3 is TGTGCCAGCAGCCCCCGGGGGACAGACGGCTACACCTTC. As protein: CASSPRGTDGYTF.